These 29 T cell receptor beta chains were sequenced from one sample in a study of PD-L1 blockade in urothelial cancer. Clones were sequenced by immunoSEQ multiplex PCR, and TCRdb holds only the in-frame ones, with some missing. The sample gives about 40,000 clones, around 88% of which show up once; roughly a quarter is in the top ten. Noted time point: peripheral blood 6 weeks after treatment start. The sample was PBMCs, taken around atezolizumab (anti-PD-L1) treatment. Receptors were obtained from a man aged 55-75 years with urothelial cancer.

The V call is TRBV29-1, the J call TRBJ2-7; TRBD1 aligns across 10 bases. The ends lost 6 bases at V and 4 bases at J; junction bases unmatched: 6. The CDR3 is made up of 13 amino acids. Germline V gives CDR1 SQVTM, CDR2 ANQGSEA. The CDR3 loop is CSVSRDRGYEQYF. The CDR3 DNA follows: TGCAGCGTGAGCCGGGACAGGGGTTACGAGCAGTACTTC.

V gene TRBV7-9 combines with J gene TRBJ1-6; 11 bases agree with TRBD1. The CDR3 is 14 residues long. From germline, CDR1 is SEHNR and CDR2 FQNEAQ (reference sequence). J gave up 14 bases and V 5 bases, and 8 bases lay outside the gene matches. Here the CDR3 reads CASSPGQGASALHF. The CDR3 DNA sequence: TGTGCCAGCAGCCCCGGACAGGGGGCTTCGGCCCTCCACTTT.

This clone was seen at least ten times. A far larger clone differs by one base, so this is likely a read error. The same CDR3 arises from other DNA sequences in this sample as well. This chain's CDR3 is CASSQDSSYEQYF. The CDR3, as DNA: TGCGCCAGCAGCCAGGACAGTTCCTACGAGCAGTACTTC. This chain joins TRBV4-1 and TRBJ2-7; D is perhaps TRBD1 (6 bases). Germline V gene data show CDR1 as MGHRA and CDR2 as YSYEKL. The V and J ends lost 3 bases and 1 base respectively, with 7 bases between them. CDR3 size: 13 residues.

This chain links TRBV15 with TRBJ2-1; 9 positions match TRBD2. Trimming at V came to 3 bases and at J to 2 bases, leaving 2 bases not matched to a gene. Germline V gene lookup returns CDR1 LNHNV and CDR2 YYDKDF (reference sequence). CDR3 length equals 15 residues. Written as DNA, the CDR3 is TGTGCCACCAGCAGCCTAGCGGGGACCTACAATGAGCAGTTCTTC. Its protein product is CATSSLAGTYNEQFF.

The chain joins TRBV2 to TRBJ2-5; D call uncertain. The CDR3 spans 12 residues. Trimming removed 5 bases from V and 4 bases from J, with 8 bases in between. CDR1 is SNHLY and CDR2 is FYNNEI in the germline V gene. The CDR3 protein is CASSPRGETQYF. The CDR3 DNA is TGTGCCAGCAGTCCTCGAGGAGAGACCCAGTACTTC.

V is TRBV20-1 and J is TRBJ1-2; D is possibly TRBD1 (5 bases). The CDR3 covers 11 residues. V shed 2 bases and J shed 6 bases, with 7 bases lying between them. Per germline, CDR1 DFQATT and CDR2 SNEGSKA (reference sequence). As DNA, the CDR3 is TGCAGTGCTAGACAGGGTAATGGCTACACCTTC. Translating it yields CSARQGNGYTF.

The chain uses TRBV10-1 and TRBJ1-6; 8 bases align to TRBD1. With 7 bases clipped from V and 9 bases from J, the junction kept 8 bases outside the gene matches. From germline, CDR1 is WNHNN and CDR2 SYGVQD (reference sequence). The CDR3 consists of 14 residues. In DNA form, the CDR3 reads TGCGCCAGCACCAAGAACAGGGGGGGTTCACCCCTCCACTTT. This translates into CASTKNRGGSPLHF.

The chain joins TRBV20-1 to TRBJ1-2; a possible D gene is TRBD1 (5 bases). V dropped 3 bases and J dropped 7 bases, with 9 bases sitting between them. The CDR3 sequence is 11 residues long. Germline V gene lookup returns CDR1 DFQATT and CDR2 SNEGSKA (reference sequence). CDR3 sequence reads: CSARPGGGYTF. For the CDR3, the DNA is TGCAGTGCTAGGCCCGGGGGTGGCTACACCTTC.

This clone was found a few times. The rearrangement links TRBV28 to TRBJ1-2, with TRBD1 as a possible D gene (5 bases). The CDR3 runs 13 residues. The V gene's germline CDR1 is MDHEN and CDR2 SYDVKM. Trimming cost V 6 bases and J 4 bases, with 12 bases left between them. The CDR3 DNA is TGTGCCAGCAGCCAGGGCGTGGGCTATGGCTACACCTTC. Protein: CASSQGVGYGYTF.

This clone was observed a few times. The chain is built from TRBV6-1 and TRBJ1-4; TRBD1 matches at 9 bases. The CDR3 has 15 residues. Germline V gene sequence: CDR1 MNHNS, CDR2 SASEGT. V shed 6 bases and J 8 bases; nucleotides not matched to a gene: 10. The CDR3 DNA reads as TGTGCCAGCAGAGTCCGGGACAGGGAGGGAGAAAAACTGTTTTTT. Amino acid sequence: CASRVRDREGEKLFF.

The J gene is TRBJ2-2, the V gene TRBV2; 7 nucleotides agree with TRBD2. CDR3 length: 14 amino acids. The germline CDR1 and CDR2 sequences are SNHLY and FYNNEI. The trim removed 8 bases at V and 0 bases at J, leaving 3 bases unmatched. CDR3 in DNA: TGTGCCAGCCGGGCGGGAGCGAACACCGGGGAGCTGTTTTTT. Translated, it gives CASRAGANTGELFF. Full variable domain (rest looked up from reference TRBV2 and TRBJ2-2): EPEVTQTPSHQVTQMGQEVILRCVPISNHLYFYWYRQILGQKVEFLVSFYNNEISEKSEIFDDQFSVERPDGSNFTLKIRSTKLEDSAMYFCASRAGANTGELFFGEGSRLTVL.

The V gene is TRBV19, the J gene TRBJ1-4; tentatively, D is TRBD1 (6 bases). This CDR3 has 15 amino acids. Germline V lookup: CDR1 LNHDA, CDR2 SQIVND (reference sequence). V was pared by 5 bases and J by 7 bases, with 17 bases between. The DNA for the CDR3 is TGTGCCAGTAGTCCAGGACAGCCGCTGAGTGAAAAACTGTTTTTT. This sequence encodes CASSPGQPLSEKLFF.

In this sample, this clone turned up once. The rearrangement uses TRBV4-2 and TRBJ2-3; 7 bases agree with TRBD2. The V segment lost 0 bases and the J segment 2 bases; nucleotides outside the gene matches: 8. There are 17 residues in the CDR3. Germline CDR1 is LGHNA and CDR2 is YNFKEQ. The CDR3, as DNA: TGTGCCAGCAGCCAAGATCGGGAGGACTACCTCACAGATACGCAGTATTTT. This encodes CASSQDREDYLTDTQYF.

CDR3 protein: CASSLVSQPQHF. The CDR3 DNA reads as TGTGCCAGCAGCTTAGTCTCGCAGCCCCAGCATTTT. The chain employs TRBV7-2 and TRBJ1-5; D ambiguous. The germline gives CDR1 SGHTA, CDR2 FQGNSA. The V and J ends lost 1 base and 7 bases respectively, with 5 bases between them. The length of the CDR3 is 12 residues.

The chain employs TRBV11-1 and TRBJ2-1; 8 bases align to TRBD2. Trimming removed 0 bases from V and 9 bases from J; junction bases left unmatched: 4. The CDR3 runs to 14 residues. Germline CDR1 and CDR2: SGHAT and FQDESV (reference sequence). The CDR3 DNA sequence: TGTGCCAGCAGCTTAGCCCCGCTAGCGGGTGAGCAGTTCTTC. It translates to CASSLAPLAGEQFF.

V and J are TRBV5-1 and TRBJ1-5; D ambiguous. This CDR3 contains 14 residues. CDR1 is SGHRS, CDR2 YFSETQ, per germline. Trimming removed 0 bases from V and 5 bases from J, with 9 bases in between. The CDR3 spells CASSLGAPHQPQHF. For the CDR3, the DNA is TGCGCCAGCAGCTTGGGGGCACCCCATCAGCCCCAGCATTTT.

This clone was seen once. This chain uses TRBV27 with TRBJ2-1; no clear D. Between the trimmed V and J ends, which lost 8 bases and 6 bases, there was a span of 20 bases. This CDR3 has 15 amino acids. Germline-derived CDR1 and CDR2 are MNHEY and SMNVEV (reference sequence). CDR3: CASRYLVDWPNEQFF. The CDR3 DNA reads TGTGCCAGCCGATACTTAGTAGACTGGCCCAATGAGCAGTTCTTC.

The chain joins TRBV9 to TRBJ2-1, with a possible D match to TRBD2 (6 bases). From germline, CDR1 is SGDLS and CDR2 YYNGEE. Trimming removed 1 base from V and 6 bases from J, with 14 bases in between. The CDR3 is 15 amino acids. This CDR3 is CASSVYSGGANEQFF. The CDR3 DNA sequence: TGTGCCAGCAGCGTATATAGCGGAGGGGCCAATGAGCAGTTCTTC.

The rearrangement links TRBV11-3 to TRBJ2-1; 9 nucleotides match TRBD1. The CDR3 is made up of 14 amino acids. Trimming cost V 5 bases and J 8 bases; bases outside gene matches: 7. Germline loops: CDR1 SGHNT, CDR2 YENEEA. This CDR3 reads CASSIGQGIDEQFF. CDR3 sequence (DNA): TGTGCCAGCAGCATTGGACAGGGGATCGATGAGCAGTTCTTC.

This clone was observed a handful of times. The CDR3 DNA is TGTGCCAGCAGCCAAGACCCCCTTGGCCACACTGAAGCTTTCTTT. It specifies CASSQDPLGHTEAFF. The rearrangement uses TRBV14 and TRBJ1-1, with D unresolved. Per the germline V gene, CDR1 is SGHDN and CDR2 is FVKESK. V dropped 0 bases and J dropped 3 bases, with 11 bases sitting between them. This CDR3 is built from 15 residues.

V and J are TRBV4-2 and TRBJ2-7; TRBD2 matches at 8 bases. Per germline, CDR1 LGHNA and CDR2 YNFKEQ. The CDR3 is made up of 16 amino acids. With 0 bases clipped from V and 5 bases from J, the junction kept 9 bases outside the gene matches. The CDR3 spells CASSQDPSSGRHEQYF. CDR3 DNA: TGTGCCAGCAGCCAAGATCCGTCTAGCGGGCGCCACGAGCAGTACTTC.

This chain uses TRBV30 with TRBJ2-7; 10 nucleotides line up with TRBD1. The junction had 13 bases not matched to a gene; V was cut back by 2 bases and J by 3 bases. This CDR3 has 17 amino acids. Germline-derived CDR1 and CDR2 are GTSNPN and SVGIG (reference sequence). The CDR3 DNA follows: TGTGCCTGGAGTTTCGGACAGGGGGGTGGACTTTACTACGAGCAGTACTTC. Translating it yields CAWSFGQGGGLYYEQYF.

The CDR3, as DNA: TGCAGCGTTGGTATAGCTTACGAGCAGTACTTC. It is translated as CSVGIAYEQYF. V is TRBV29-1 and J is TRBJ2-5, with unresolved D. The end of the DNA is better explained by TRBJ2-7, so the J call may be wrong. Germline V gene sequence: CDR1 SQVTM, CDR2 ANQGSEA. There are 11 residues in the CDR3.

CDR3 sequence reads: CASSPGGRTYEQYF. The CDR3, as DNA: TGTGCCAGCAGCCCTGGCGGGAGGACTTACGAGCAGTACTTC. This chain joins TRBV4-2 and TRBJ2-7, with TRBD2 matching over 8 bases. CDR1 LGHNA and CDR2 YNFKEQ come from the germline V gene. CDR3 length: 14 amino acids. The V segment lost 4 bases and the J segment 4 bases; nucleotides outside the gene matches: 6.

The chain employs TRBV5-4 and TRBJ1-1; D possibly corresponds to TRBD1 (5 bases). Trimming took off 4 bases at V and 7 bases at J, with 29 bases between the two ends. The germline gives CDR1 SGHNT, CDR2 YYREEE (reference sequence). This CDR3 contains 18 residues. For the CDR3, the DNA is TGTGCCAGCAGCAGGGGAGGGCGGGCAAAGGATCTCGAAGGTGAAGCTTTCTTT. Protein: CASSRGGRAKDLEGEAFF.

This sequence joins TRBV7-6 and TRBJ2-1; the match to TRBD2 covers 7 bases. Germline CDR1 is SGHVS and CDR2 is FNYEAQ. With V trimmed by 0 bases and J by 7 bases, 3 bases remained unmatched. CDR3 length equals 14 residues. The CDR3 bases are TGTGCCAGCAGCTTAGCGGGGGGGTATAATGAGCAGTTCTTC. Residues: CASSLAGGYNEQFF.

The rearrangement links TRBV7-9 to TRBJ1-2; a possible D gene is TRBD1 (5 bases). Germline CDR1 and CDR2: SEHNR and FQNEAQ (reference sequence). Deletions cut 1 base from V and 5 bases from J, with 14 bases between. The CDR3 is made up of 15 amino acids. DNA of the CDR3: TGTGCCAGCAGCTTAGACTGGACACCTTTTTATGGCTACACCTTC. Protein: CASSLDWTPFYGYTF.

The V gene is TRBV6-1, the J gene TRBJ1-2, with TRBD1 identical over 8 bases. V dropped 6 bases and J dropped 7; count of bases not matched to a gene: 10. Germline CDR1 reads MNHNS; CDR2 reads SASEGT. The CDR3 covers 14 residues. DNA of the CDR3: TGTGCCAGCAGCTTGGACAGGGTAGTGTCTGGCTACACCTTC. Amino acids: CASSLDRVVSGYTF.

V and J are TRBV7-9 and TRBJ2-7, with a weak D call TRBD1 (6 bases). The CDR3 length is 14 residues. Trimming left V 5 bases short and J 5 bases short, with 16 bases between. The germline CDR1 and CDR2 sequences are SEHNR and FQNEAQ (reference sequence). The CDR3 nucleotides read TGTGCCAGCAGCCGGCCCCCCGGGACACACGAGCAGTACTTC. It yields the protein CASSRPPGTHEQYF.